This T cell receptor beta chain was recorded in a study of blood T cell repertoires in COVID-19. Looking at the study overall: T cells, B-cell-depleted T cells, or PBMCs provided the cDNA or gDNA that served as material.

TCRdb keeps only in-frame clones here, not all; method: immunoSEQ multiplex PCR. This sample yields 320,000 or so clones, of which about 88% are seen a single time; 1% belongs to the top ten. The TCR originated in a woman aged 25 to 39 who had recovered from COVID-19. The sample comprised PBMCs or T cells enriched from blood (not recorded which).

CDR3 protein: CATSDFRSGGAITGELFF. CDR3 nucleotides: TGTGCCACCAGTGATTTTCGCTCCGGGGGGGCAATCACCGGGGAGCTGTTTTTT. The gene calls are TRBV24-1 and TRBJ2-2; 8 positions match TRBD2. The CDR3 spans 18 residues. Germline CDR1 KGHDR, CDR2 SFDVKD. Trimming removed 1 base from V and 4 bases from J; junction bases left unmatched: 10.